Presented here are 22 T cell receptor beta chains from one specimen sequenced in a study of cytomegalovirus exposure and HLA in healthy donors. The PCR employed 60 Vbeta primers together with 13 Jbeta primers. Sequenced by immunoSEQ multiplex PCR; TCRdb stores in-frame clones only, minus some. The sample lists more than 110,000 clones; around 85% were seen once. The sequencing input was PBMCs. These receptors all come from a man in his forties or fifties in good health and CMV-seropositive.

This rearrangement joins TRBV7-6 to TRBJ2-2; D is possibly TRBD2 (5 bases). Germline CDR1 SGHVS, CDR2 FNYEAQ. The CDR3 is 15 amino acids. Trimming removed 0 bases from V and 5 bases from J, with 10 bases in between. The CDR3 region has the DNA TGTGCCAGCAGCTTAGCGGGAGAAGGGACCGGGGAGCTGTTTTTT. The encoded protein is CASSLAGEGTGELFF.

Points on this clone: This specimen includes other DNA sequences encoding the same CDR3. The rearrangement joins TRBV10-3 to TRBJ1-1; 9 nucleotides line up with TRBD1. This CDR3 is built from 18 residues. The germline CDR1 and CDR2 sequences are ENHRY and SYGVKD. Here the CDR3 DNA reads TGTGGGACATCCGGGATGACAGGGGGTAAGGAAATGAACACTGAAGCTTTCTTT. Its translation: CGTSGMTGGKEMNTEAFF.

This chain uses TRBV13 with TRBJ2-1; 11 positions agree with TRBD2. This CDR3 contains 16 residues. The germline gives CDR1 PRHDT, CDR2 FYEKMQ (reference sequence). V shed 2 bases, J shed 9 bases, and the junction held 9 bases outside the gene matches. CDR3 amino acids: CASSLPISGRAVEQFF. CDR3 nucleotides: TGTGCCAGCAGCTTACCGATTAGCGGGAGGGCCGTTGAGCAGTTCTTC.

V and J are TRBV18 and TRBJ1-2; D is undetermined. V lost 3 bases and J lost 4, with 12 bases in between. The germline gives CDR1 KGHSH, CDR2 LQKENI. The CDR3 has 14 amino acids. As DNA, the CDR3 is TGTGCCAGCTCACCCCCGGCAGGAGGCTATGGCTACACCTTC. Amino acid sequence: CASSPPAGGYGYTF. Together with reference TRBV18 and TRBJ1-2, the CDR3 gives the full variable domain: NAGVMQNPRHLVRRRGQEARLRCSPMKGHSHVYWYRQLPEEGLKFMVYLQKENIIDESGMPKERFSAEFPKEGPSILRIQQVVRGDSAAYFCASSPPAGGYGYTFGSGTRLTVV.

This rearrangement joins TRBV5-6 to TRBJ2-1; 8 bases are shared with TRBD2. Germline CDR1 reads SGHDT; CDR2 reads YYEEEE. The CDR3 length is 14 residues. The ends lost 7 bases at V and 1 base at J; junction bases unmatched: 4. The CDR3 nucleotides are TGTGCCAGCTGGAAGCGGGAGTCCTACAATGAGCAGTTCTTC. Translation gives CASWKRESYNEQFF.

V gene TRBV10-3 combines with J gene TRBJ1-2, with 11 bases lining up with TRBD1. Per germline, CDR1 ENHRY and CDR2 SYGVKD. The V segment lost 10 bases and the J segment 4 bases; nucleotides outside the gene matches: 5. This CDR3 has 13 residues. CDR3 bases: TGTGCCACGACCGGGACAGGGGGCTATGGCTACACCTTC. This codes for CATTGTGGYGYTF.

The V and J genes are TRBV19 and TRBJ2-1; 8 positions match TRBD1. The germline V gene has CDR1 LNHDA and CDR2 SQIVND (reference sequence). The CDR3 contains 15 residues. With V trimmed by 8 bases and J by 8 bases, 14 bases remained unmatched. The CDR3 protein is CASAPLDRDFHEQFF. CDR3 nucleotides: TGTGCCAGTGCCCCGTTGGACAGGGATTTCCATGAGCAGTTCTTC.

The V gene is TRBV4-1, the J gene TRBJ1-5, with TRBD1 as a possible D gene (6 bases). Per the germline V gene, CDR1 is MGHRA and CDR2 is YSYEKL. The CDR3 spans 17 residues. Between the trimmed V and J ends, which lost 0 bases and 0 bases, there was a span of 12 bases. The CDR3 sequence: CASSQEGVQGSNQPQHF. The CDR3 DNA follows: TGCGCCAGCAGCCAAGAAGGGGTACAGGGTAGCAATCAGCCCCAGCATTTT.

The rearrangement links TRBV7-9 to TRBJ2-5; 12 bases align to TRBD1. The ends lost 6 bases at V and 5 bases at J; junction bases unmatched: 10. Germline V gives CDR1 SEHNR, CDR2 FQNEAQ (reference sequence). The CDR3 spans 16 residues. The DNA for the CDR3 is TGTGCCAGCAGTCACCGGGACAGGGGGCGTTTTGAGACCCAGTACTTC. This translates into CASSHRDRGRFETQYF. The whole variable domain, filled in from reference TRBV7-9 and TRBJ2-5, reads DTGVSQNPRHKITKRGQNVTFRCDPISEHNRLYWYRQTLGQGPEFLTYFQNEAQLEKSRLLSDRFSAERPKGSFSTLEIQRTEQGDSAMYLCASSHRDRGRFETQYFGPGTRLLVL.

The chain joins TRBV7-9 to TRBJ1-3; 7 bases are shared with TRBD1. Trimming at V came to 4 bases and at J to 3 bases, leaving 9 bases not matched to a gene. The CDR3 length is 16 residues. The germline gives CDR1 SEHNR, CDR2 FQNEAQ (reference sequence). The CDR3 protein is CASSSPTTGFGNTIYF. The CDR3 bases are TGTGCCAGCAGCTCACCCACGACAGGGTTTGGAAACACCATATATTTT.

The chain links TRBV9 to TRBJ2-7, with a tentative D call TRBD1 (6 bases). Germline V gene sequence: CDR1 SGDLS, CDR2 YYNGEE. There are 13 residues in the CDR3. V lost 3 bases to trimming and J lost 0 bases, with 7 bases between them. This CDR3 reads CASSGDNSYEQYF. The CDR3 coding sequence is TGTGCCAGCAGCGGGGACAACTCCTACGAGCAGTACTTC.

The chain links TRBV27 to TRBJ1-6; the match to TRBD1 covers 9 bases. The germline gives CDR1 MNHEY, CDR2 SMNVEV (reference sequence). The CDR3 consists of 13 residues. V shed 5 bases, J shed 14 bases, and the junction held 7 bases outside the gene matches. The CDR3: CASSRTGGASLHF. In DNA, the CDR3 is TGTGCCAGCAGTCGTACAGGGGGCGCGTCCCTCCACTTT.

J is TRBJ2-2 and V is TRBV9; TRBD2 matches at 8 bases. The germline CDR1 and CDR2 sequences are SGDLS and YYNGEE. The CDR3 is 16 residues long. J lost 0 bases, V lost 4 bases, and 5 bases had no gene match. CDR3 loop: CASSPPSGSNTGELFF. DNA of the CDR3: TGTGCCAGCAGCCCCCCTAGCGGGTCGAACACCGGGGAGCTGTTTTTT. Combining the CDR3 with reference TRBV9 and TRBJ2-2 gives the whole variable domain DSGVTQTPKHLITATGQRVTLRCSPRSGDLSVYWYQQSLDQGLQFLIQYYNGEERAKGNILERFSAQQFPDLHSELNLSSLELGDSALYFCASSPPSGSNTGELFFGEGSRLTVL.

This clone was detected only a few times. This chain uses TRBV6-5 with TRBJ1-4; 7 bases match TRBD1. With V trimmed by 0 bases and J by 11 bases, 6 bases remained unmatched. Looked up from germline, CDR1 is MNHEY and CDR2 is SVGAGI. The length of the CDR3 is 14 residues. The CDR3, as DNA: TGTGCCAGCAGTTACTCTCGGACAGGCGACAAACTGTTTTTT. It codes for CASSYSRTGDKLFF.

This rearrangement joins TRBV5-5 to TRBJ2-4; D gene unclear. Looked up from germline, CDR1 is SGHKS and CDR2 is YYEKEE (reference sequence). V lost 1 base, J lost 0 bases, and 5 bases lay in between. The CDR3 runs to 14 residues. CDR3 in amino acids: CASSLQVAKNIQYF. The CDR3 nucleotides read TGTGCCAGCAGCTTGCAGGTAGCCAAAAACATTCAGTACTTC.

The chain employs TRBV19 and TRBJ2-2; no clear D. V gave up 6 bases and J gave up 4 bases, with 18 bases separating them. Germline assignment: CDR1 LNHDA and CDR2 SQIVND (reference sequence). This CDR3 is built from 16 residues. The CDR3 DNA sequence: TGTGCCAGTAGCTCCCCGGGTACAAAGTTCACCGGGGAGCTGTTTTTT. Protein product: CASSSPGTKFTGELFF.

The chain combines TRBV7-9 with TRBJ2-1, with 9 bases aligning to TRBD2. J was trimmed by 4 bases and V by 2 bases; bases with no gene match: 6. CDR3 size: 16 residues. CDR1 SEHNR and CDR2 FQNEAQ come from the germline V gene (reference sequence). The CDR3 coding sequence is TGTGCCAGCAGCTTATATGTGACTAGCGGTTACAATGAGCAGTTCTTC. Protein sequence: CASSLYVTSGYNEQFF.

The chain has TRBV27 and TRBJ2-5, with 7 nucleotides matching TRBD1. With V trimmed by 4 bases and J by 5 bases, 7 bases remained unmatched. CDR1 is MNHEY and CDR2 is SMNVEV in the germline V gene (reference sequence). The CDR3 spans 14 residues. The CDR3 sequence: CASSSRTGGETQYF. The CDR3 DNA reads TGTGCCAGCAGTTCGCGGACAGGTGGGGAGACCCAGTACTTC.

The CDR3 is CASSPEGLYEQYF. Here the CDR3 DNA reads TGTGCCAGCTCACCAGAGGGACTCTACGAGCAGTACTTC. The rearrangement joins TRBV18 to TRBJ2-7; weak D call: TRBD2 (6 bases). The CDR3 is 13 amino acids. Germline V gene lookup returns CDR1 KGHSH and CDR2 LQKENI. Trimming pared 2 bases from V and 3 bases from J, leaving 8 bases between.

Only a few counts were recorded for this clone. V is TRBV28 and J is TRBJ1-4, with D perhaps matching TRBD1 (6 bases). The CDR3 has 15 amino acids. The germline V gene has CDR1 MDHEN and CDR2 SYDVKM. Deletions cut 5 bases from V and 5 bases from J, with 15 bases between. This chain's CDR3 is CASSVNRAVNEKLFF. As DNA, the CDR3 is TGTGCCAGCAGTGTTAACAGGGCGGTAAATGAAAAACTGTTTTTT.

The gene calls are TRBV30 and TRBJ1-2; tentative D call: TRBD1 (5 bases). The V end was cut by 5 bases, the J end by 2 bases, with 18 bases between. The CDR3 sequence is 15 residues long. From germline, CDR1 is GTSNPN and CDR2 SVGIG (reference sequence). The CDR3 loop reads CAWGGVQSLNYGYTF. The CDR3 DNA is TGTGCCTGGGGGGGGGTTCAGTCCTTAAACTATGGCTACACCTTC.

This clone was counted a few times. The CDR3: CASSIGYEAFF. In DNA form, the CDR3 reads TGTGCCAGCAGCATCGGGTATGAAGCTTTCTTT. The chain couples TRBV7-9 to TRBJ1-1; D ambiguous. Germline CDR1 and CDR2: SEHNR and FQNEAQ (reference sequence). Between the trimmed V and J ends, which lost 5 bases and 7 bases, there was a span of 8 bases. The length of the CDR3 is 11 residues.